The next 7 T cell receptor beta chains were all read from a single sample in a study of response to subunit inactivated influenza vaccine. TCRdb re-called the RT-PCR reads with MiXCR, one entry per CDR3 protein. This table holds around 750,000 distinct CDR3 sequences, about 20% found once. This sample comprised PBMCs from blood, obtained 5 to 6 days after vaccination. These receptors were collected from a man between 50 and 59 years old who received an inactivated influenza vaccine.

The J gene is TRBJ2-1, the V gene TRBV6-6; tentative D call: TRBD1 (6 bases). The V end was cut by 2 bases, the J end by 13 bases, with 12 bases between. This CDR3 is built from 12 residues. Germline CDR1 and CDR2: MNHNY and SVGAGI (reference sequence). The CDR3 sequence: CASSYVDSDQFF. The CDR3 bases are TGTGCCAGCAGTTACGTGGACAGTGATCAGTTCTTC.

The rearrangement joins TRBV13 to TRBJ2-2; D uncertain. The ends were cut back, 2 bases at V and 9 bases at J, with 7 bases in the middle. Germline-derived CDR1 and CDR2 are PRHDT and FYEKMQ (reference sequence). CDR3 length: 12 residues. CDR3 protein: CASSLKPRELFF. CDR3 bases: TGTGCCAGCAGCTTAAAGCCCCGGGAGCTGTTTTTT. The full variable domain, its missing parts supplied by reference TRBV13 and TRBJ2-2, is AAGVIQSPRHLIKEKRETATLKCYPIPRHDTVYWYQQGPGQDPQFLISFYEKMQSDKGSIPDRFSAQQFSDYHSELNMSSLELGDSALYFCASSLKPRELFFGEGSRLTVL.

There are many counts of this clonotype. A junction boundary mismatches the germline segment, possibly from a read error. The V call is TRBV5-1, the J call TRBJ2-5; D is unclear. The CDR3 contains 13 residues. CDR1 is SGHRS and CDR2 is YFSETQ in the germline V gene. The CDR3, as DNA: TGTGCCAGCAGCTTAGGCAGGAGTGAGACCCAGTACTTC. It is translated as CASSLGRSETQYF.

This clonotype was counted only a few times. This CDR3 reads CASSQDLMSSEKLFF. The CDR3 nucleotides read TGCGCCAGCAGCCAAGATCTTATGTCCTCCGAAAAACTGTTTTTT. The chain carries TRBV4-3 and TRBJ1-4; D not resolved. Between the trimmed V and J ends, which lost 0 bases and 8 bases, there was a span of 13 bases. Germline values: CDR1 LGHNA, CDR2 YSLEER. The CDR3 covers 15 residues.

This clonotype was seen only a few times. The gene calls are TRBV9 and TRBJ2-3, with 10 positions matching TRBD1. CDR3 length: 15 amino acids. V was clipped by 4 bases and J by 6 bases; unmatched bases: 8. Per the germline V gene, CDR1 is SGDLS and CDR2 is YYNGEE. CDR3 DNA sequence: TGTGCCAGCAGCATACGACAGGGGGCGTCCGATACGCAGTATTTT. Translated: CASSIRQGASDTQYF.

This clonotype was observed a few times. The chain combines TRBV19 with TRBJ2-7; D call uncertain. The germline V gene has CDR1 LNHDA and CDR2 SQIVND (reference sequence). The CDR3 consists of 15 residues. The V end was cut by 6 bases, the J end by 0 bases, with 15 bases between. Here the CDR3 DNA reads TGTGCCAGTAGCATGAACAGCTACGGCTCCTACGAGCAGTACTTC. Translating gives CASSMNSYGSYEQYF.

The chain employs TRBV5-1 and TRBJ1-1; D is unclear. Per the germline V gene, CDR1 is SGHRS and CDR2 is YFSETQ. The CDR3 has 13 residues. Trimming pared 2 bases from V and 5 bases from J, leaving 10 bases between. The CDR3 DNA is TGCGCCAGCAGCTTTGAGGTAGGGACTGAAGCTTTCTTT. Its protein is CASSFEVGTEAFF.